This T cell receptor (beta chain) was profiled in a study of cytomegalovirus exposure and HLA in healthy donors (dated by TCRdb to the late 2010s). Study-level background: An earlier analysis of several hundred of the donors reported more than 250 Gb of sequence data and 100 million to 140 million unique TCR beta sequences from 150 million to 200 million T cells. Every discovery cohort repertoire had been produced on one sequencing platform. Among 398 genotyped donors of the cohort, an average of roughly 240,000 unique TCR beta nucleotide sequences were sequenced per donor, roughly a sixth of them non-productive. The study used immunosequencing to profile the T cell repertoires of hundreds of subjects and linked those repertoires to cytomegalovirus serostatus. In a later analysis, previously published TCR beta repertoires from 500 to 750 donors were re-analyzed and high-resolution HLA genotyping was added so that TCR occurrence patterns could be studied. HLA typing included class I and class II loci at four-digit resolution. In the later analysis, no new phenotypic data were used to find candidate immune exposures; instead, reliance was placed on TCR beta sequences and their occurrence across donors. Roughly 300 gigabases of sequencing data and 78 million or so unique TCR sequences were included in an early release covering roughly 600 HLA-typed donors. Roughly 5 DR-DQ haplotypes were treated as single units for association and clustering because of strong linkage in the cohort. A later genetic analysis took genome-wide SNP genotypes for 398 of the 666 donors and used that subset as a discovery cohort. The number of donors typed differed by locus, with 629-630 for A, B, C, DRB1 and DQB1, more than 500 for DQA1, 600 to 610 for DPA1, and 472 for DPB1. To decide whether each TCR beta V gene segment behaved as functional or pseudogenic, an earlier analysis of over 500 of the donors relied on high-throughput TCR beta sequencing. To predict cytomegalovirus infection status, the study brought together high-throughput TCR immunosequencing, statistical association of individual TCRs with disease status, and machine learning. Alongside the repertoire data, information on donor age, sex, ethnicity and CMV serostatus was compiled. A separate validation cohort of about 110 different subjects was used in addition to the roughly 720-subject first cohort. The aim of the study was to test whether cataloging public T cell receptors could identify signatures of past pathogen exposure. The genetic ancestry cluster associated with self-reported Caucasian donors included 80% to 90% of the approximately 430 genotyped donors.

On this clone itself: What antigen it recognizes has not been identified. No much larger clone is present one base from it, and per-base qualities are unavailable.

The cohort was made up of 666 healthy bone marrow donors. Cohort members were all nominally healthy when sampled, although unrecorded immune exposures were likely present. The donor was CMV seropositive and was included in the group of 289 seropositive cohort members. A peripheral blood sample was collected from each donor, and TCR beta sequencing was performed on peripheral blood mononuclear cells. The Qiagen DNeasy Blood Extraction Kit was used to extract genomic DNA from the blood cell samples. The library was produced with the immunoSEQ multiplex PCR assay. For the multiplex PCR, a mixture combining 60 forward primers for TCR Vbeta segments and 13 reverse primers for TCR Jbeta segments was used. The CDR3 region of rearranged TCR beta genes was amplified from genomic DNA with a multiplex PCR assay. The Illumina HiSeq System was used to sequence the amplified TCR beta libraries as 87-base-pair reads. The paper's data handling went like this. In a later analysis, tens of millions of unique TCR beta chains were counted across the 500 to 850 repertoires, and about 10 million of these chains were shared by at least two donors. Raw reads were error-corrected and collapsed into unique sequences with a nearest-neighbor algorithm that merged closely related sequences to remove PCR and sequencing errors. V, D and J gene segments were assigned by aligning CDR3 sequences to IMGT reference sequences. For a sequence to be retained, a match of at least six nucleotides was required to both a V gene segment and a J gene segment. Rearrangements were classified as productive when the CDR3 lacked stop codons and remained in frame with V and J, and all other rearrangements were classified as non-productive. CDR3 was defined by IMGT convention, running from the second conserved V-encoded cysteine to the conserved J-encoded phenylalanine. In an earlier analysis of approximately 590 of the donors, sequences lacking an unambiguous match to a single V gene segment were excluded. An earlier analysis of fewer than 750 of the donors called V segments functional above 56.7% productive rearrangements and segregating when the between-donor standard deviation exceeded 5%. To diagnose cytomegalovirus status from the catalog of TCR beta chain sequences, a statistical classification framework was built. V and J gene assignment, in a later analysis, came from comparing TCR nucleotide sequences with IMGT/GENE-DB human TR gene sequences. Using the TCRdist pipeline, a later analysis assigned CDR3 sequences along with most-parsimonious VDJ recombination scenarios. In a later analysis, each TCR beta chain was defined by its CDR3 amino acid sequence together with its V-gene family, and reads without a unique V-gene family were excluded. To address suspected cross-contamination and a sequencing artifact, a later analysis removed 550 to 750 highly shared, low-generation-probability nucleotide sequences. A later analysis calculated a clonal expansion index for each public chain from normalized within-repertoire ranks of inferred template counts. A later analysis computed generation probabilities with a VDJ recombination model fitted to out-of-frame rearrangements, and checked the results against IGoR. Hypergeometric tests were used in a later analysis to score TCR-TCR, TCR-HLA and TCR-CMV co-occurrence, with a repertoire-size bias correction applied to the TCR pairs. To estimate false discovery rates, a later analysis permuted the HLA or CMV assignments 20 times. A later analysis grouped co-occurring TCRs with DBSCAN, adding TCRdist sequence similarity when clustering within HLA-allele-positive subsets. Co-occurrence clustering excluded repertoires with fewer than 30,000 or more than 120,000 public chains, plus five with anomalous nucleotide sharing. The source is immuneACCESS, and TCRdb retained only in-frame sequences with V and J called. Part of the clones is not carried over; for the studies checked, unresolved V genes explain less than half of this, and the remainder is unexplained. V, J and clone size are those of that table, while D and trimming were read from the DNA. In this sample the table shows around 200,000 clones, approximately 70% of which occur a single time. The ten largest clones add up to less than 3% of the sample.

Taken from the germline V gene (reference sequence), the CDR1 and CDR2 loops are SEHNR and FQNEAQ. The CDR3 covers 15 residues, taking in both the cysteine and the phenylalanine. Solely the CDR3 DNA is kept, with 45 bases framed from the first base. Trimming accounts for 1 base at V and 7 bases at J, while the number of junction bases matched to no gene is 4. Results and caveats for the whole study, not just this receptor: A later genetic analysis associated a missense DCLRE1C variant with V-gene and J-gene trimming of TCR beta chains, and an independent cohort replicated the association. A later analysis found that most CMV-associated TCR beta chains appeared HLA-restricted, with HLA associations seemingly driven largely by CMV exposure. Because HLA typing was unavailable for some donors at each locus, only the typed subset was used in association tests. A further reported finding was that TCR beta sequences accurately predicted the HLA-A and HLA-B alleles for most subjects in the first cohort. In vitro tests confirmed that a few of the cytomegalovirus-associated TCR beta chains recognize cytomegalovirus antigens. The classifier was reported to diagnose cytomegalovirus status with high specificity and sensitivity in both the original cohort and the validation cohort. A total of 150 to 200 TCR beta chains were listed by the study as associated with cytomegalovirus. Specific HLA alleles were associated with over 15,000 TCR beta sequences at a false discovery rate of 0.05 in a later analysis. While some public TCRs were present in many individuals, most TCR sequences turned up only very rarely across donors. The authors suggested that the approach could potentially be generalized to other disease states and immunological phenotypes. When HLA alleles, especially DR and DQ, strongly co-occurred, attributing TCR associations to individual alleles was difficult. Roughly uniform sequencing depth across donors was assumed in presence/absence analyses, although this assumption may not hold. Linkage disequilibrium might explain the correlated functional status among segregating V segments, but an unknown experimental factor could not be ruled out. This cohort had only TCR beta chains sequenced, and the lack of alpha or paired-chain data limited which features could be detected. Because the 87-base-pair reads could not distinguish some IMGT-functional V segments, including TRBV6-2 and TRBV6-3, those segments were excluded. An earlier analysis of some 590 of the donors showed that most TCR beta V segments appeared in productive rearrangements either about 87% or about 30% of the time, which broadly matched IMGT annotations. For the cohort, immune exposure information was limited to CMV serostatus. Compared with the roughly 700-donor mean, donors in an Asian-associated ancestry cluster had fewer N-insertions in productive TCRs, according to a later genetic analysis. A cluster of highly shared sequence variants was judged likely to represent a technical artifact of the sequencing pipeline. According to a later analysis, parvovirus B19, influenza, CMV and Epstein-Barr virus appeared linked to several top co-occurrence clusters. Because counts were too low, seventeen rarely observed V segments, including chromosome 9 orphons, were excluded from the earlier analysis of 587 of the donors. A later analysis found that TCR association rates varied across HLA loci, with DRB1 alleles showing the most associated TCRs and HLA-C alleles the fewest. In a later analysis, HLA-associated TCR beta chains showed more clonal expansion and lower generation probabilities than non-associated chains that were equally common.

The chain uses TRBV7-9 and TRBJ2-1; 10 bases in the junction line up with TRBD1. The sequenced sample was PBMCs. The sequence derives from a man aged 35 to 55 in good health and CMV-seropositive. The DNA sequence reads TGTGCCAGCAGCTTAGGGACAGGGGGATGGAATGAGCAGTTCTTC. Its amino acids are CASSLGTGGWNEQFF.